The source of this T cell receptor (beta chain) is a study of shared clonotypes between healthy human individuals. On this clone: Its antigen is unidentified.

Using immunoSEQ multiplex PCR, the repertoire was profiled, and TCRdb retains in-frame clones only, with some absent. The sample lists 2 million to 3 million clones, approximately 94% seen once, with around 0.37% in the top ten. CDR1 and CDR2 from the germline V gene are SGHDN and FVKESK. Trimming at V came to 1 base and at J to 7 bases, leaving 8 bases not matched to a gene. This CDR3 has 15 residues. Donors, without exception, were Caucasian adults residing in Nashville, Tennessee. Study observations and caveats: The four-donor shared clonotypes exceeded non-shared clonotypes in generation probability, with non-shared ones scoring lower. Across a few donors, naive CD4 shared approximately 4.5%, naive CD8 under 4%, memory CD4 over 2%, memory CD8 around 0.36%. Larger richness was generally estimated for naive than memory subsets.

This clonotype was obtained from a young man in good health. Some clones in this sample may be carry-over from other donors' samples. The gene calls are TRBV14 and TRBJ2-7, with 9 bases fitting TRBD1. The sequenced material came from naive CD4+ T cells from PBMCs. Sample subset: CD45RA+ positively selected. DNA for the CDR3: TGTGCCAGCAGCCAAGCCGGGACAGGGACGGGGGAGCAGTACTTC. It encodes CASSQAGTGTGEQYF.